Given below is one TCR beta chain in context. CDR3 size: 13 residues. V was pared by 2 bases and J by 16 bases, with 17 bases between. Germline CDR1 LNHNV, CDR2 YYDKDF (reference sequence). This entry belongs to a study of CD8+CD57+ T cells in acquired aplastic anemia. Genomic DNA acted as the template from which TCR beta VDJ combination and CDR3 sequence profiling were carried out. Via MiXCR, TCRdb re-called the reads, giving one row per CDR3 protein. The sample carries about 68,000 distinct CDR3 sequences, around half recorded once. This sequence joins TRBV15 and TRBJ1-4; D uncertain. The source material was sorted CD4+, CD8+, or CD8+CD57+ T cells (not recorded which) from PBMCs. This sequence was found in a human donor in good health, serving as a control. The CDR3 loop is CATSRTRTGKGFF. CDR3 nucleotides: TGTGCCACCAGCAGAACACGGACGGGCAAGGGGTTTTTT.